This TCR beta chain was recovered during a study of PD-1 blockade in classical Hodgkin lymphoma. Patients all relapsed after autologous stem cell transplantation, and there was variation in brentuximab vedotin exposure. This CDR3 has 12 amino acids. Germline CDR1 and CDR2: MDHEN and SYDVKM. Trimming pared 6 bases from V and 4 bases from J, leaving 10 bases between. Study findings and constraints: At C4D1, TCR diversity had climbed significantly for CD4+ cells, though not for CD8+ cells.

This clone showed up just once. Its antigen is not identified. Produced via immunoSEQ multiplex PCR; TCRdb's table is partial and in-frame only. The repertoire holds some 100,000 clones, 80% to 90% seen once, with around 6.6% in the top ten. The material was peripheral blood mononuclear cells (PBMCs), obtained before the second cycle of nivolumab. The receptor was isolated from a human donor with classical Hodgkin lymphoma. The genes are TRBV28 and TRBJ2-7; a weak D match, TRBD1 (6 bases). The CDR3 spells CASRQGFYEQYF. In DNA, the CDR3 is TGTGCCAGCAGACAGGGTTTTTACGAGCAGTACTTC.